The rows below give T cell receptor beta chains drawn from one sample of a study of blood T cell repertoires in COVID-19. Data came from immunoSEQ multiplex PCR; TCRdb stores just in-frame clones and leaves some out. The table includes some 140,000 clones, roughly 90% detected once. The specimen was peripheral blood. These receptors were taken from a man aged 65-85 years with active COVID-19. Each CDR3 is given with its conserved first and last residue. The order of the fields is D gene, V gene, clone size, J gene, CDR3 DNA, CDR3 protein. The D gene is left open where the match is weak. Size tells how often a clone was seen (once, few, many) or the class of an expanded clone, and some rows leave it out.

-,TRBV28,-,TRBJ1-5,TGTGCCAGCAGTCAACCGGGACAACGCAATCAGCCCCAGCATTTT,CASSQPGQRNQPQHF
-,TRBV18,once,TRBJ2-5,TGTGCCACCCAGAAGGCAGGGACATTAACCGGGGAGACCCAGTACTTC,CATQKAGTLTGETQYF
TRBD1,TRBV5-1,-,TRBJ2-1,TGCGCCAGCAGCTTGGAGGGGGCGAAGGATGAGCAGTTCTTC,CASSLEGAKDEQFF
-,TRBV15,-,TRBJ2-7,TGTGCCACCAGCAGGACCTTCGACAGGGAGCAGTACTTC,CATSRTFDREQYF
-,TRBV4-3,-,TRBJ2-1,TGCGCCAGCAGCCAAAGGGCGCAGGGAACCTATGAGCAGTTCTTC,CASSQRAQGTYEQFF
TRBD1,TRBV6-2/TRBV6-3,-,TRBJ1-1,TGTGCCAGCAGTTACTCGGCAGGGGGCCGAACTGAAGCTTTCTTT,CASSYSAGGRTEAFF
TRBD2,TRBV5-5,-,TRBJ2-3,TGTGCCAGCAGTCGGACTAGTCCGGATACGCAGTATTTT,CASSRTSPDTQYF
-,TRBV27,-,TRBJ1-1,TGTGCCAGCTTAGATTTTAACACTGAAGCTTTCTTT,CASLDFNTEAFF
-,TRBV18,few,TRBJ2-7,TGTGCCAGCTCGCCGGGACTCGACTCCTACGAGCAGTACTTC,CASSPGLDSYEQYF
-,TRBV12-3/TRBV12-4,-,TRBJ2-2,TGTGCCAGCATTGGGGCGCCCGGGGAGCTGTTTTTT,CASIGAPGELFF
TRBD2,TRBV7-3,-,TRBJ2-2,TGTGCCAGCAGCCCGACCCATGCGGGAGGTCCAACCGGGGAGCTGTTTTTT,CASSPTHAGGPTGELFF
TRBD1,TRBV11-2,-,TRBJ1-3,TGTGCCAGCAGTCCCGACAGGGTCACTGGAAACACCATATATTTT,CASSPDRVTGNTIYF
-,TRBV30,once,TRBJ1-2,TGTGCCTGGACCTCGTCCAACTATGGCTACACCTTC,CAWTSSNYGYTF
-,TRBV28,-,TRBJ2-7,TGTGCCAGCTTGATGGGGGGAGCCTACGAGCAGTACTTC,CASLMGGAYEQYF
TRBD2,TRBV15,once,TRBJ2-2,TGTGCCACCAGCGGAGGGGGACTAGCGGGAGTTGGGACCGGGGAGCTGTTTTTT,CATSGGGLAGVGTGELFF
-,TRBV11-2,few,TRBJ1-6,TGTGCCAGCAGCCGGGACTGGGGGGATTCACCCCTCCACTTT,CASSRDWGDSPLHF
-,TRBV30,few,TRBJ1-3,TGTGCCTGGAGTGTACTTCCTAGCTCTGGAAACACCATATATTTT,CAWSVLPSSGNTIYF